This T cell receptor (beta chain) was recovered during a study of T-cell reconstitution after alpha-beta-depleted transplantation in children. V was shortened by 5 bases and J by 9 bases, with 17 bases between the two germline ends. CDR1 and CDR2 (germline): MDHEN, SYDVKM. The CDR3 is 14 amino acids. This clonotype showed up many times. Researchers prepared the TCRbeta library using unique molecular identifiers, the study reports. Each CDR3 protein gets one entry after TCRdb re-called the PCR reads with MiXCR. The repertoire holds approximately 390,000 distinct CDR3 sequences, with about 11% as singletons.

The material sequenced was PBMCs from the stem cell graft donor, taken from the stem cell graft. The chain is built from TRBV28 and TRBJ1-5, with TRBD1 as a possible D gene (6 bases). The TCR sequence derives from a human donor who donated a stem cell graft to a child with acute myeloid leukemia. The CDR3 is CASSPPGGSRPQHF. In nucleotides, the CDR3 is TGTGCCAGCAGTCCCCCGGGGGGCTCTCGGCCCCAGCATTTT.